The 17 T cell receptor beta chains in this list originate from one sample, sequenced in a study of technical replicates of blood from several donors. TCRdb's table, derived via immunoSEQ multiplex PCR, lists solely in-frame clones and lacks some. This sample yields tens of thousands of clones, of which 92% are seen a single time; around 0.42% belongs to the top ten. Sample: T cells isolated from PBMCs. The receptors were gathered from a human donor in good health.

The genes are TRBV6-1 and TRBJ2-7; D is uncertain. Trimming left V 4 bases short and J 4 bases short, with 5 bases between. Per germline, CDR1 MNHNS and CDR2 SASEGT. The CDR3 spans 11 residues. The CDR3 nucleotides are TGTGCCAGCAGTGTAGTTTACGAGCAGTACTTC. Protein: CASSVVYEQYF.

J is TRBJ2-3 and V is TRBV11-3; 7 nucleotides align to TRBD2. V was clipped by 0 bases and J by 14 bases; unmatched bases: 8. CDR3 length equals 13 residues. CDR1 is SGHNT and CDR2 is YENEEA in the germline V gene. CDR3 protein: CASSLDSERERYF. CDR3 DNA: TGTGCCAGCAGCTTAGATTCTGAGCGGGAACGGTATTTT.

The V gene is TRBV28, the J gene TRBJ2-4; 8 bases agree with TRBD2. CDR3 length: 15 amino acids. The germline gives CDR1 MDHEN, CDR2 SYDVKM. V gave up 10 bases and J gave up 0 bases; unmatched junction bases: 8. The DNA of the CDR3 is TGTGCCATCGAGTCTAGCGGGTTAGCCAAAAACATTCAGTACTTC. This encodes CAIESSGLAKNIQYF.

This chain links TRBV6-5 with TRBJ1-5; tentatively, D is TRBD1 (5 bases). The CDR3 contains 13 residues. With 2 bases removed from V and 6 bases from J, the gap between germline ends came to 8 bases. CDR1 and CDR2 from the germline V gene are MNHEY and SVGAGI. The CDR3 loop reads CASSYGGAQPQHF. As DNA, the CDR3 is TGTGCCAGCAGTTACGGAGGGGCTCAGCCCCAGCATTTT.

V gene TRBV18 combines with J gene TRBJ1-1; D not resolved. CDR1 is KGHSH and CDR2 is LQKENI in the germline V gene. V lost 3 bases and J lost 3, with 8 bases in between. The CDR3 consists of 13 residues. The DNA for the CDR3 is TGTGCCAGCTCACCCAGGTACGACACTGAAGCTTTCTTT. Its protein is CASSPRYDTEAFF.

The genes are TRBV6-5 and TRBJ2-3; no reliable D call. Germline CDR1 is MNHEY and CDR2 is SVGAGI. Trimming removed 0 bases at V and 0 bases at J, with 7 bases between. CDR3 length: 15 amino acids. The CDR3 nucleotides read TGTGCCAGCAGTTACTCGCCCGCGAGCACAGATACGCAGTATTTT. Encoded protein: CASSYSPASTDTQYF.

This clone has more than one count but fewer than ten. The rearrangement joins TRBV10-1 to TRBJ1-1; TRBD1 agrees at 10 bases. Germline CDR1 and CDR2: WNHNN and SYGVQD (reference sequence). CDR3 size: 14 residues. J gave up 4 bases and V 8 bases, and 7 bases lay outside the gene matches. CDR3 amino acids: CASQGQGMGTEAFF. CDR3 in DNA: TGCGCCAGCCAGGGACAGGGGATGGGCACTGAAGCTTTCTTT.

This chain connects TRBV7-3 to TRBJ2-3, with D unclear. The CDR3 contains 15 residues. The V end was cut by 4 bases, the J end by 1 base, with 12 bases between. Germline-derived CDR1 and CDR2 are SGHTA and FQGTGA. In nucleotides, the CDR3 is TGTGCCAGCAGCTCTAATAGACGGGGCACAGATACGCAGTATTTT. Translation gives CASSSNRRGTDTQYF.

The chain employs TRBV25-1 and TRBJ1-2, with D uncertain. Trimming pared 10 bases from V and 4 bases from J, leaving 13 bases between. The CDR3 totals 12 residues. Germline-derived CDR1 and CDR2 are MGHDK and SYGVNS. CDR3 loop: CAIGNSLYGYTF. The CDR3 nucleotides read TGTGCCATCGGGAACAGCCTCTATGGCTACACCTTC.

The CDR3 protein is CASSFFRFYEQYF. The CDR3 region has the DNA TGTGCCAGCAGTTTTTTCAGATTCTACGAGCAGTACTTC. This chain joins TRBV28 and TRBJ2-7; D is uncertain. V shed 3 bases and J shed 3 bases, with 9 bases lying between them. CDR3 length: 13 amino acids. In germline, CDR1 is MDHEN, CDR2 SYDVKM.

The chain combines TRBV7-6 with TRBJ2-5; the match to TRBD2 covers 9 bases. J was trimmed by 5 bases and V by 5 bases; bases with no gene match: 12. The CDR3 spans 16 residues. The germline V gene has CDR1 SGHVS and CDR2 FNYEAQ. Written as DNA, the CDR3 is TGTGCCAGCAGCCCACCTAGCGGGATAAAGCGCGAGACCCAGTACTTC. Encoded protein: CASSPPSGIKRETQYF.

The chain couples TRBV4-1 to TRBJ2-7, with a tentative D call TRBD2 (5 bases). CDR3 length: 15 residues. Germline V gene lookup returns CDR1 MGHRA and CDR2 YSYEKL. Trimming shortened V by 0 bases and J by 2 bases, and 11 bases separated the two germline ends. CDR3 nucleotide sequence: TGCGCCAGCAGCCAAGATCTGGCGGGTACCTACGAGCAGTACTTC. This gives the protein CASSQDLAGTYEQYF.

The V and J genes are TRBV27 and TRBJ2-7, with TRBD1 matching over 7 bases. V shed 3 bases and J 2 bases; nucleotides not matched to a gene: 7. The CDR3 consists of 15 residues. The germline V gene encodes CDR1 MNHEY and CDR2 SMNVEV (reference sequence). CDR3 amino acids: CASSLRQGETYEQYF. CDR3 in DNA: TGTGCCAGCAGTTTGCGGCAGGGGGAAACCTACGAGCAGTACTTC.

This clone came up once. CDR3 sequence (DNA): TGTGCCACCAGCAGAGCGTACACAGATACGCAGTATTTT. This sequence encodes CATSRAYTDTQYF. This chain joins TRBV15 and TRBJ2-3; D gene ambiguous. Trimming took off 1 base at V and 2 bases at J, with 4 bases between the two ends. Germline V gives CDR1 LNHNV, CDR2 YYDKDF (reference sequence). This CDR3 spans 13 amino acids.

This sequence joins TRBV21-1 and TRBJ1-1. TRBV21-1 is a listed pseudogene. The CDR3 totals 15 residues. CDR3 coding DNA: TGTGCCAGCAGCAAAGTGGGAGGGCTGAACACTGAAGCTTTCTTT. It specifies CASSKVGGLNTEAFF.

The chain is built from TRBV4-1 and TRBJ1-1; TRBD1 matches 9 bases. Trimming took 1 base from V and 1 from J; bases not matched to a gene: 4. This CDR3 region has 16 residues. Germline V CDR1 and CDR2: MGHRA, YSYEKL. The CDR3 sequence is CASSQVDRGSNTEAFF. In DNA form, the CDR3 reads TGCGCCAGCAGCCAAGTAGACAGGGGGTCGAACACTGAAGCTTTCTTT.

This chain connects TRBV9 to TRBJ2-7, with 7 bases aligning to TRBD2. The germline CDR1 and CDR2 sequences are SGDLS and YYNGEE. V was clipped by 0 bases and J by 1 base; unmatched bases: 4. CDR3 length: 15 residues. The CDR3 here is CASSVDGTISYEQYF. DNA for the CDR3: TGTGCCAGCAGCGTAGACGGGACTATATCCTACGAGCAGTACTTC.